This T cell receptor (beta chain) came from a study of glioma-infiltrating T cells after dendritic cell vaccination. Between the trimmed V and J ends, which lost 3 bases and 1 base, there was a span of 10 bases. Germline V gives CDR1 LNHDA, CDR2 SQIVND (reference sequence). This CDR3 spans 15 amino acids. TCRB CDR3 was amplified from 2 ug genomic DNA or less. The PCR used 60 V beta and 13 J beta primers. The protocol was immunoSEQ multiplex PCR, while the TCRdb copy is restricted to in-frame clones and leaves out a portion. The table lists around 92,000 clones, approximately 84% of them singletons, with roughly 5.5% in the top ten. The time point here: after dendritic cell vaccination, including at tumor progression/relapse. Only patients with spare fresh-frozen tumor and over two years of follow-up were included.

V gene TRBV19 combines with J gene TRBJ1-5; D is unresolved. The sequence was collected from a human donor with glioblastoma. The input for sequencing was blood, taken after dendritic cell vaccination. The CDR3 DNA is TGTGCCAGTAGTATTGCAGCGGGGAGCAATCAGCCCCAGCATTTT. This sequence encodes CASSIAAGSNQPQHF.